This T cell receptor beta chain is from a study of identical twins. The CDR3 covers 13 residues. The V segment lost 6 bases and the J segment 7 bases; nucleotides outside the gene matches: 3. Germline V gene lookup returns CDR1 MNHNY and CDR2 SVGAGI (reference sequence). Findings and limits, study-wide: Recombination models fit unrelated individuals' TCR alpha sharing but underestimated twins'. Partial confounding of zero-insertion analyses by invariant MAIT and iNKT cells was possible. Reduced insertions were recorded for abundant cord blood beta clonotypes, with no such pattern in memory repertoires.

A universal primer site came from template switching; cDNA carried unique molecular identifiers. Via MiXCR, TCRdb re-called the 5' RACE reads, giving one row per CDR3 protein. Of 420,000 or so distinct CDR3 sequences in the sample, roughly 20% are singletons; the top ten hold about 12%. For this clonotype: The antigen is unknown.

Sequencing was done on a sample of naive T cells sorted from blood. The origin of this receptor is a man aged 45-65 years in good health. The V call is TRBV6-6, the J call TRBJ2-4; 10 nucleotides agree with TRBD2. CDR3 nucleotides: TGTGCCAGCAGAGCGACTAGCGGGAACATTCAGTACTTC. Protein product: CASRATSGNIQYF.